The clone carrying this T cell receptor (beta chain) has a handful of counts. The antigen remains unidentified. The data belong to a study of CD8 T cells in ankylosing spondylitis. Regarding the study as a whole: Disease-linked clones displayed a CD8+ phenotype and appeared relatively rarely in peripheral blood.

TCRdb reanalysed the 5' RACE reads using MiXCR and keeps one entry per CDR3 protein. The repertoire holds about 200,000 distinct CDR3 sequences, with roughly 13% as singletons. V gave up 2 bases and J gave up 1 base, with 13 bases separating them. In germline, CDR1 is SNHLY, CDR2 FYNNEI. The CDR3 runs to 16 residues. Sequencing input: blood, either unsorted or a sorted T cell fraction (not recorded which). The chain carries TRBV2 and TRBJ2-3; the D gene is possibly TRBD1 (5 bases). The clonotype comes from a male donor with ankylosing spondylitis or in good health (not recorded which). The CDR3 here is CASSELIGDGTDTQYF. For the CDR3, the DNA is TGTGCCAGCAGTGAACTCATAGGGGATGGCACAGATACGCAGTATTTT.